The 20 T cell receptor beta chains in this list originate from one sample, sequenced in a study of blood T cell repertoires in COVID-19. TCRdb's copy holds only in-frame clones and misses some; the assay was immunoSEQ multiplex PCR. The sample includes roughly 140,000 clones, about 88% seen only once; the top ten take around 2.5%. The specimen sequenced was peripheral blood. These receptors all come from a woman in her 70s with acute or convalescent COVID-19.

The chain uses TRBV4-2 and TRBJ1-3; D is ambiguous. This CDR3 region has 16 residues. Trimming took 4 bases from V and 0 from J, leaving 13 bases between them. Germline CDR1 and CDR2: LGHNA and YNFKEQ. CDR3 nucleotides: TGTGCCAGCAGCCTCGGACTGATCGCCTCTGGAAACACCATATATTTT. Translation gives CASSLGLIASGNTIYF.

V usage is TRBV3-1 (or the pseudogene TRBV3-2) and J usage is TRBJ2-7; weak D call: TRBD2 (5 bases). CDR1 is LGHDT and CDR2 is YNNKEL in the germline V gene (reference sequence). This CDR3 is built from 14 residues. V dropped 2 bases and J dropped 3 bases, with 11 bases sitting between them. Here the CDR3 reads CASSQLGGVYEQYF. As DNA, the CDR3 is TGTGCCAGCAGCCAACTTGGAGGAGTCTACGAGCAGTACTTC.

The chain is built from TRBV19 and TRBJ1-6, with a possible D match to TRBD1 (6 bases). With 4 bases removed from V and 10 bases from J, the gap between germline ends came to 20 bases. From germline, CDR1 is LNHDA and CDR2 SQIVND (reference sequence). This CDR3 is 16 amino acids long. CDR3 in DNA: TGTGCCAGTAGTACGACAGGAGCTCTGTCCGGCTCACCCCTCCACTTT. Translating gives CASSTTGALSGSPLHF. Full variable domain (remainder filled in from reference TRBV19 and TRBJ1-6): DGGITQSPKYLFRKEGQNVTLSCEQNLNHDAMYWYRQDPGQGLRLIYYSQIVNDFQKGDIAEGYSVSREKKESFPLTVTSAQKNPTAFYLCASSTTGALSGSPLHFGNGTRLTVT.

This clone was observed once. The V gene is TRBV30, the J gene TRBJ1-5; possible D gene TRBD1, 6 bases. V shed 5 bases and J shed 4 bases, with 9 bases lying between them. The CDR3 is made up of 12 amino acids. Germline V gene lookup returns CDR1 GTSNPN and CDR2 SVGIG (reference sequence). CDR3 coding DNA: TGTGCCTGGGATACAGGGAATCAGCCCCAGCATTTT. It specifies CAWDTGNQPQHF.

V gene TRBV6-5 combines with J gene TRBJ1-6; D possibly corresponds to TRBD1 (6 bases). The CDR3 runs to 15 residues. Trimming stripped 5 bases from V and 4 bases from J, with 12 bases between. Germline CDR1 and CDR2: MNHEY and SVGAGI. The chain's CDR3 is CASSPGQMYNSPLHF. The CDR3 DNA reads TGTGCCAGCAGTCCAGGACAGATGTATAATTCACCCCTCCACTTT.

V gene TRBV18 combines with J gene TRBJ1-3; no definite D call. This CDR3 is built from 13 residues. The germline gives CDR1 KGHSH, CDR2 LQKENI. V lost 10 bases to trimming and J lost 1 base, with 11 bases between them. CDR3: CATSELSGNTIYF. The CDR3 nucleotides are TGTGCCACTTCTGAGCTTTCTGGAAACACCATATATTTT.

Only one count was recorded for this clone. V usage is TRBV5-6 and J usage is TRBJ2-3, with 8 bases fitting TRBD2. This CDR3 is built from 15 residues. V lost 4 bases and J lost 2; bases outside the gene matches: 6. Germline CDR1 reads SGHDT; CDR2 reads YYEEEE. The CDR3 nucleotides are TGTGCCAGCAGCCCCACCGGGGGGGCCACAGATACGCAGTATTTT. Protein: CASSPTGGATDTQYF.

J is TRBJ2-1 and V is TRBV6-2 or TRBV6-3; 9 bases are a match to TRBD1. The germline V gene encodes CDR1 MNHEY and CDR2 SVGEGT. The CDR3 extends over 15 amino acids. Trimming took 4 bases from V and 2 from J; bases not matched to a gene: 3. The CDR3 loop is CASSSRDRAYNEQFF. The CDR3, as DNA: TGTGCCAGCAGTTCCCGGGACAGGGCCTACAATGAGCAGTTCTTC.

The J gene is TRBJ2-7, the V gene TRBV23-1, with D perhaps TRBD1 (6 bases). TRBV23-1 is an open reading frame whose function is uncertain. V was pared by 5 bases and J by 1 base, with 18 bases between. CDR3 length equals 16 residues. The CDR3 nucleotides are TGCGCCAGCAGTACCCCCAGGGGTTCGCCTTCCTACGAGCAGTACGTC. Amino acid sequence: CASSTPRGSPSYEQYV.

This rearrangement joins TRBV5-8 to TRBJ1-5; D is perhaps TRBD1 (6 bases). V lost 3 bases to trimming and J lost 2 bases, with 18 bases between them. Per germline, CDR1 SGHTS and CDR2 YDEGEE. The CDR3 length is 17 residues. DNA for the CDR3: TGTGCCAGCAGCTGGGGGGGACAAGCTCTGGGCAATCAGCCCCAGCATTTT. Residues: CASSWGGQALGNQPQHF.

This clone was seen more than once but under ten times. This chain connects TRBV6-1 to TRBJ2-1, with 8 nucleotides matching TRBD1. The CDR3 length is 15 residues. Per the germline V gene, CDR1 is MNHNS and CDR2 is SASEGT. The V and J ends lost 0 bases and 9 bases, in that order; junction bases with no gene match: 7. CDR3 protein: CASSEAPRTGTEQFF. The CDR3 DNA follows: TGTGCCAGCAGTGAAGCCCCTAGGACAGGGACTGAGCAGTTCTTC.

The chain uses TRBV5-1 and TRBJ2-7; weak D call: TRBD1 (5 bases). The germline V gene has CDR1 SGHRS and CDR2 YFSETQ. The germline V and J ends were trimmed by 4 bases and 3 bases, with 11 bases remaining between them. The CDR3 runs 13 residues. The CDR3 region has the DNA TGCGCCAGCAGCATTGGGGCTAGCTACGAGCAGTACGTC. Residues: CASSIGASYEQYV.

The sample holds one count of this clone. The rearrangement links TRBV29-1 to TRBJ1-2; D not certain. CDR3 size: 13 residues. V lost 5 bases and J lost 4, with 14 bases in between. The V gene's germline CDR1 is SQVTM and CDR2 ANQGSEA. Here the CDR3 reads CSVWRIYPYGYTF. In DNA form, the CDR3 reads TGCAGCGTTTGGCGGATTTACCCCTATGGCTACACCTTC.

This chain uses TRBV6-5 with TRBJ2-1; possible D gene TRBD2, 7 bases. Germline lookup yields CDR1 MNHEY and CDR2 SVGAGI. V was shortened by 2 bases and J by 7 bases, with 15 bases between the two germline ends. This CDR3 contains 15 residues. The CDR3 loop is CASSYRGALGNEQFF. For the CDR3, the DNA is TGTGCCAGCAGTTACCGGGGGGCGCTGGGTAATGAGCAGTTCTTC.

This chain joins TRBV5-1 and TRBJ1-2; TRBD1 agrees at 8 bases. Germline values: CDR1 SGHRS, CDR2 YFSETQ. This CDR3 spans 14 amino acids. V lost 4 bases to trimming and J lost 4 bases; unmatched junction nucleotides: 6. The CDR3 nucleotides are TGCGCCAGCAGCCCCGGACAGGGAGGCTATGGCTACACCTTC. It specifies CASSPGQGGYGYTF. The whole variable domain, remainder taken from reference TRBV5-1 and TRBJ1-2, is KAGVTQTPRYLIKTRGQQVTLSCSPISGHRSVSWYQQTPGQGLQFLFEYFSETQRNKGNFPGRFSGRQFSNSRSEMNVSTLELGDSALYLCASSPGQGGYGYTFGSGTRLTVV.

CDR3 coding DNA: TGCAGCCACAGCGGCCTGAATGAAAAACTGTTTTTT. It codes for CSHSGLNEKLFF. The chain combines TRBV29-1 with TRBJ1-4; D gene ambiguous. The V end was cut by 8 bases, the J end by 5 bases, with 12 bases between. Germline CDR1 and CDR2: SQVTM and ANQGSEA. CDR3 length: 12 amino acids.

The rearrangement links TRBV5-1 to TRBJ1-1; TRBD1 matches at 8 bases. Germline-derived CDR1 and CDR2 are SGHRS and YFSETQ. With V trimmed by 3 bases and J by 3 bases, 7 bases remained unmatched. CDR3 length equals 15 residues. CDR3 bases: TGCGCCAGCAGCTCTCCCGACAGGGGCGACACTGAAGCTTTCTTT. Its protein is CASSSPDRGDTEAFF.

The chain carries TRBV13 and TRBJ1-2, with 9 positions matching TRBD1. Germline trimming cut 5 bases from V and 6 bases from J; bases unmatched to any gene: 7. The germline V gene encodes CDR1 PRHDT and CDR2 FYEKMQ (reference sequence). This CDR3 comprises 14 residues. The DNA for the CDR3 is TGTGCCAGCAGCCGGACAGGGGATCGTAATGGCTACACCTTC. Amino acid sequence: CASSRTGDRNGYTF.

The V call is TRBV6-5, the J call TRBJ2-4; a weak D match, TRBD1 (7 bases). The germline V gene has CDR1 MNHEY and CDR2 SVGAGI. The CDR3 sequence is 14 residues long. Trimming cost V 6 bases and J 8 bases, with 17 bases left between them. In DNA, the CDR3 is TGTGCCAGCAGGCGGGACACCCAGGGGGACATTCAGTACTTC. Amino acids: CASRRDTQGDIQYF.

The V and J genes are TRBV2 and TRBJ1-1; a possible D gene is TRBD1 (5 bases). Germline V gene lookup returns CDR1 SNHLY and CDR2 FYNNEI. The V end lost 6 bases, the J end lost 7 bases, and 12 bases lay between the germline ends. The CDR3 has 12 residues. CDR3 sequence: CASSGGEDEAFF. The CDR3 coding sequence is TGTGCCAGCAGCGGAGGGGAGGATGAAGCTTTCTTT.